This T cell receptor (beta chain) was retrieved from a study of shared clonotypes between healthy human individuals. Study-wide context: The plates for each donor numbered three CD4 naive, three CD4 memory, two CD8 naive and one CD8 memory.

CD8 cells regarded as naive lacked CD45RO, were positively chosen for CCR7, and omitted terminally differentiated effector memory CD45RA+ cells. This CDR3 region has 17 residues. CDR1 MDHEN and CDR2 SYDVKM come from the germline V gene. Trimming at V came to 7 bases and at J to 0 bases, leaving 7 bases not matched to a gene. Repertoires were generated with immunoSEQ multiplex PCR, while TCRdb's copy carries only in-frame clones and drops some. The sample includes approximately 2,200,000 clones, about 92% seen only once; the top ten take roughly 1.7%. Sequences were obtained from naive CD8+ T cells from PBMCs. The rearrangement links TRBV28 to TRBJ2-1; 12 bases agree with TRBD2. The receptor comes from a man aged 18 to 30 in good health. Some clones in this sample may be carry-over from other donors' samples. CDR3 region: CASTGRTSGVSYNEQFF. In DNA form, the CDR3 reads TGTGCCAGCACCGGAAGGACTAGCGGGGTCTCCTACAATGAGCAGTTCTTC.